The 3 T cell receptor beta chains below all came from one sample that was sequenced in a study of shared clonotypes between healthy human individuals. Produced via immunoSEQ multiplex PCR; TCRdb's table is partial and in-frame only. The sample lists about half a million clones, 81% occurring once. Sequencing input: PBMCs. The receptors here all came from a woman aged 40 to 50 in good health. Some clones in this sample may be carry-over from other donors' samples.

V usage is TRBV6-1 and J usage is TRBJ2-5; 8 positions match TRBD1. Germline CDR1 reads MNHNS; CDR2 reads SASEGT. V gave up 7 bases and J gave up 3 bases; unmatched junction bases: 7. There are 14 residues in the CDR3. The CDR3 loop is CASTWAGGEETQYF. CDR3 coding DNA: TGTGCCAGCACCTGGGCAGGGGGCGAAGAGACCCAGTACTTC.

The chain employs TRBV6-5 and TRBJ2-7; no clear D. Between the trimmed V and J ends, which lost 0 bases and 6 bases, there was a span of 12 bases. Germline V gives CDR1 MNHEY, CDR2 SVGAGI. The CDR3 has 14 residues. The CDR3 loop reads CASSYSGPLSEQYF. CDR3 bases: TGTGCCAGCAGTTACTCGGGCCCTCTGAGCGAGCAGTACTTC.

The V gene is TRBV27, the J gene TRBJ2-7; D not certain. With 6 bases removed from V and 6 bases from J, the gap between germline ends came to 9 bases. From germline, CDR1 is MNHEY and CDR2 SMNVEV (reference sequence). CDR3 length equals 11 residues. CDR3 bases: TGTGCCAGCAGCCATCTTTCCGAGCAGTACTTC. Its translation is CASSHLSEQYF.